This T cell receptor (beta chain) was sequenced in a study of blood T cell repertoires in COVID-19 (dated by TCRdb to 2019 to 2021). Turning to the overall study: Samples from collaborators originated in the United States, Italy and Spain and spanned both the acute and convalescent phases of COVID-19. The material from the prospective study consisted of cDNA or gDNA derived from T cells, B-cell-depleted T cells, or PBMCs. Subjects who had been exposed to COVID-19, were actively infected with it, or had recovered from it provided the deeply sampled blood TCRbeta repertoires that made up the dataset. The repertoires were released in a freely available public database intended as a resource for research on the immune response to SARS-CoV-2. The samples were drawn from two sources: the first 160 participants of the ongoing ImmuneRACE study, and 1,200 or so subjects contributed by 6 global collaborators. Nearly every sample came with metadata listing a de-identified subject ID, COVID-19 status, age in years and sex. Where available, HLA class I and class II types were obtained from metadata supplied by the sample provider rather than from assay-based typing.

In the prospective study, participants were about 18 to 89 years old, resided in about two dozen geographic areas of the United States, and were enrolled through a virtual design. Cohort assignment in the prospective study relied on participant-reported clinical history from a screening survey and a study questionnaire. Recovered participants in ImmuneRACE Cohort 3 were defined as having two consecutive negative NP/OP PCR tests, clearance from a healthcare professional, or resolution of symptoms. Each participant in the prospective study had whole blood, serum and a nasopharyngeal or oropharyngeal swab collected by mobile phlebotomists. Additional blood draws and questionnaires over an approximately two-month period could optionally be provided by prospective study participants. Before DNA extraction, blood samples from the prospective study were shipped at room temperature or frozen. For this clone: Its antigen is not yet known. Nothing much larger sits one base from this clone, and base qualities are not available.

CDR1 is given as SGDLS and CDR2 as YYNGEE, both from the germline V gene. Measured from the cysteine to the phenylalanine, the CDR3 is 15 residues long. Here the CDR3 DNA is all that survives: 45 bases in frame from base 1. V is cut by 4 bases and J by 3 bases, and the space between the germline ends is 17 bases. Study-level results and caveats: How much clinical and demographic metadata was included differed by source and by participant, and the metadata was provided uncurated.

TCRbeta CDR3 regions were amplified from genomic DNA using the immunoSEQ Assay, a bias-controlled multiplex PCR. From the authors' description of their analysis: Nucleated cell counts per sample were estimated from amplification of reference gene primers within the assay. Sequence reads were collapsed and filtered to measure the absolute abundance of every unique TCRbeta CDR3 rearrangement. For each sample, productive Simpson clonality was calculated as the square root of Simpson's diversity index across productive rearrangements. The source is immuneACCESS, and TCRdb retained only in-frame sequences with V and J called. Part of the clones is not carried over; for the studies checked, unresolved V genes explain less than half of this, and the remainder is unexplained. The D gene and trimming were derived from the DNA, and the V and J assignments and clone size from that table. In all, the sample holds a few hundred thousand clones, and 87% of those were seen once. The leading ten clones occupy around 9.3% of the sample.

Sequenced sample: PBMCs or T cells enriched from blood (not recorded which). The clonotype comes from a woman between 50 and 59 years old who had recovered from COVID-19. The chain joins TRBV9 to TRBJ2-7; a tentative D match to TRBD1 spans 6 bases. The CDR3 is CASSPLGTQGYEQYF. The sequenced DNA is TGTGCCAGCAGCCCTCTGGGGACACAAGGCTACGAGCAGTACTTC.